This T cell receptor beta chain originates from a study of regulatory T cells in long-lasting Graves disease. Study information: It was over 5 years of antithyroid drugs, with positive TSH receptor antibodies, that meant persistent Graves' disease.

This clonotype was seen a few times. The antigen is undetermined. Study-wide results and limits: Relative to newly diagnosed Graves' patients, persistent ones had lower TCR diversity.

Germline V lookup: CDR1 MNHEY, CDR2 SVGEGT. Trimming pared 6 bases from V and 9 bases from J, leaving 12 bases between. CDR3 length: 12 amino acids. Arm-PCR with iRepertoire HTBI primers amplified the CDR3 regions for these TCR beta libraries. Using its own MiXCR run on the multiplex PCR reads, TCRdb lists one record per CDR3 protein. The sample lists 400,000 to 500,000 distinct CDR3 sequences, around 20% occurring once. Time point given: persistent/refractory GD, antithyroid drugs over 5 years with positive TRAb. Making the TCR library involved RNA that had been extracted from PBMCs. The V gene is TRBV6-2 or TRBV6-3, the J gene TRBJ2-1; TRBD1 is a possible D gene (6 bases). The sequencing used peripheral blood mononuclear cells (PBMCs), collected when the disease was refractory, from a patient treated with antithyroid drugs. The source is a female donor with Graves disease. For the CDR3, the DNA is TGTGCCAGCAGATTAGGGGGTTCTGAGCAGTTCTTC. Translated: CASRLGGSEQFF.